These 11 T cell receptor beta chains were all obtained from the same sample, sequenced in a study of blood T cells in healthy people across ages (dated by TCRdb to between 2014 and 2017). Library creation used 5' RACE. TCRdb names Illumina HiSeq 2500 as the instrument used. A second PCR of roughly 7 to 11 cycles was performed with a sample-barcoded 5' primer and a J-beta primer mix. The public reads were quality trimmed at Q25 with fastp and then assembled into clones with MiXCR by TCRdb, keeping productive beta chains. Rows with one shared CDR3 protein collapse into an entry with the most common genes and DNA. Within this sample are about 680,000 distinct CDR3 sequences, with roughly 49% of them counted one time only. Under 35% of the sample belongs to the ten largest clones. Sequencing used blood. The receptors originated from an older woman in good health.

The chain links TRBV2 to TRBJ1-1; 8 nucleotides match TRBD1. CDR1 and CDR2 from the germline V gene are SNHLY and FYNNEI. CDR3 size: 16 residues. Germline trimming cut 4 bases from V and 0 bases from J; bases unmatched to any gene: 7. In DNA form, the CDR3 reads TGTGCCAGCAGTGGACAGGGGAGCCTTATGAACACTGAAGCTTTCTTT. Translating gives CASSGQGSLMNTEAFF. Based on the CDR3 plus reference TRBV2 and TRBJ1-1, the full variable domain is EPEVTQTPSHQVTQMGQEVILRCVPISNHLYFYWYRQILGQKVEFLVSFYNNEISEKSEIFDDQFSVERPDGSNFTLKIRSTKLEDSAMYFCASSGQGSLMNTEAFFGQGTRLTVV.

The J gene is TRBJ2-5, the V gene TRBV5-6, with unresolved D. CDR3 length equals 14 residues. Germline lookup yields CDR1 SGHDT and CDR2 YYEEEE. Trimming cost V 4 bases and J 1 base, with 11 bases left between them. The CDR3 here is CASSPGRIQETQYF. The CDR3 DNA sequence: TGTGCCAGCAGCCCCGGACGGATCCAAGAGACCCAGTACTTC. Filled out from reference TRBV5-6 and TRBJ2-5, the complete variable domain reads DAGVTQSPTHLIKTRGQQVTLRCSPKSGHDTVSWYQQALGQGPQFIFQYYEEEERQRGNFPDRFSGHQFPNYSSELNVNALLLGDSALYLCASSPGRIQETQYFGPGTRLLVL.

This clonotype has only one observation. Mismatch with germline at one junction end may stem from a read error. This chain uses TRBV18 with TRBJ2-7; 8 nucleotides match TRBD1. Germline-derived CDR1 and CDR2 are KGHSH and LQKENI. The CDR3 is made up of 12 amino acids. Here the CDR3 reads CPSSGGGYEQYF. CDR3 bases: TGTCCCAGCTCAGGGGGCGGATACGAGCAGTACTTC. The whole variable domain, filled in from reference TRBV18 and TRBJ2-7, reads NAGVMQNPRHLVRRRGQEARLRCSPMKGHSHVYWYRQLPEEGLKFMVYLQKENIIDESGMPKERFSAEFPKEGPSILRIQQVVRGDSAAYFCPSSGGGYEQYFGPGTRLTVT.

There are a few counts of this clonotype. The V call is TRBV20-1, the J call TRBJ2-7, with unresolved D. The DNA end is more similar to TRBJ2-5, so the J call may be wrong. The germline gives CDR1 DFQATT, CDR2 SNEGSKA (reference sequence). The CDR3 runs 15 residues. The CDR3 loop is CSAREASKAEETQYF. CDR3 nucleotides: TGCAGTGCTAGAGAGGCATCCAAGGCAGAAGAGACCCAGTACTTC.

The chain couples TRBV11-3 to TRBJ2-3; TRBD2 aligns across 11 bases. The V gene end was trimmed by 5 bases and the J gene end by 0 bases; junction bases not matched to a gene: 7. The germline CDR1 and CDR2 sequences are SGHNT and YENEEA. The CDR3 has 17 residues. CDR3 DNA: TGTGCCAGCAGCCCCGGACTAGCGGGTCCGAGCACAGATACGCAGTATTTT. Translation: CASSPGLAGPSTDTQYF.

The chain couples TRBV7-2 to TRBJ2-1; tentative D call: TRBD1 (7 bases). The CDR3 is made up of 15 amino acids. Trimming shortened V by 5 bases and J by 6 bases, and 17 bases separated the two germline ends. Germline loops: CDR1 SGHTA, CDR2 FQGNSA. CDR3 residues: CASSRDRVSGNEQFF. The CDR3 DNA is TGTGCCAGCAGCCGCGACAGGGTTAGCGGCAATGAGCAGTTCTTC.

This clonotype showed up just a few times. This chain's CDR3 is CSADSPLHEQYF. The CDR3 DNA is TGCAGTGCTGACTCGCCCCTCCACGAGCAGTACTTC. The V call is TRBV20-1, the J call TRBJ2-7; D not certain. The CDR3 runs to 12 residues. The V end was cut by 5 bases, the J end by 5 bases, with 13 bases between. Looked up from germline, CDR1 is DFQATT and CDR2 is SNEGSKA (reference sequence).

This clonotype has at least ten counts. The CDR3 nucleotides read TGTGCCAGCAGCCCCCAACGGGACTATGGAGAGACCCAGTACTTC. Translation gives CASSPQRDYGETQYF. The chain links TRBV9 to TRBJ2-5; TRBD2 matches 7 bases. The CDR3 spans 15 residues. V was pared by 4 bases and J by 4 bases, with 10 bases of the junction left unmatched. Germline CDR1 reads SGDLS; CDR2 reads YYNGEE.

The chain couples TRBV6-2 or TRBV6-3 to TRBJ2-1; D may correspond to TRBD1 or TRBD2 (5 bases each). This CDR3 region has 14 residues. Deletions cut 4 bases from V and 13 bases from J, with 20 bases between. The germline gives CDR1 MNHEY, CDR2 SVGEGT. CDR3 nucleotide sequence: TGTGCCAGCAGTTCGGGACGACGGTGGGATCCACAGTTCTTC. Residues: CASSSGRRWDPQFF.

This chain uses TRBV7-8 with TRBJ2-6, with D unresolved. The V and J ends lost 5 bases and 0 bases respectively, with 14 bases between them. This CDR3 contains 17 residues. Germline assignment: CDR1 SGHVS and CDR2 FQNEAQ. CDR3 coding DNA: TGTGCCAGCAGCAGACTGCTGAGTGACTCTGGGGCCAACGTCCTGACTTTC. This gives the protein CASSRLLSDSGANVLTF.

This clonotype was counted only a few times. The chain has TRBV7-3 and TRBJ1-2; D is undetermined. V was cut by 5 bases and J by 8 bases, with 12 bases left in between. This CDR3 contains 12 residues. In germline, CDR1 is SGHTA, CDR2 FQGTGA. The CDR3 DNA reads TGTGCCAGCAGCCCCGGACTAGGCGGCTACACCTTC. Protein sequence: CASSPGLGGYTF.